The source of this T cell receptor beta chain is a study of control samples from healthy donors and cancer patients. CDR1 and CDR2 (germline): ENHRY, SYGVKD. The CDR3 sequence is 14 residues long. Trimming removed 4 bases at V and 2 bases at J, with 11 bases between. Sequencing used immunoSEQ multiplex PCR; TCRdb keeps in-frame clones, though not all of them. The sample contains around 94,000 clones, roughly 86% of which appear only once. This clonotype originated in a woman aged 45-60 years in good health. This chain joins TRBV10-3 and TRBJ1-2, with D perhaps TRBD1 (6 bases). Sequencing was carried out using blood. DNA for the CDR3: TGTGCCATCAGTGTCGGGACACGAAACTATGGCTACACCTTC. It translates to CAISVGTRNYGYTF.